This TCR beta chain originates from a study of cytomegalovirus exposure and HLA in healthy donors. Study-level points and caveats: TCR beta V- and J-gene trimming, according to a later analysis, was linked to a missense DCLRE1C variant. A later analysis linked 16,951 TCR beta sequences to HLA alleles at 0.05 false discovery rate.

The ends lost 5 bases at V and 3 bases at J; junction bases unmatched: 11. Germline loops: CDR1 SEHNR, CDR2 FQNEAQ (reference sequence). CDR3 size: 16 residues. Points on this clone: No antigen is known for it.

PCR involved 60 Vbeta and 13 Jbeta primers. Authors' processing steps: In a later analysis, around 10 million of approximately 80 million unique beta chains occurred in at least two donors. The protocol was immunoSEQ multiplex PCR, while the TCRdb copy is restricted to in-frame clones and leaves out a portion. That table is the source of V, J and clone size, and D and trimming were worked out from the DNA. This repertoire includes approximately 150,000 clones. The rearrangement joins TRBV7-9 to TRBJ2-7, with 9 bases aligning to TRBD1. What was sequenced was PBMCs. The sequence derives from a woman in her 40s in good health and CMV-seronegative. The CDR3: CASSKTGGSSNYEQYF. In nucleotides, the CDR3 is TGTGCCAGCAGCAAGACAGGGGGGTCCTCTAACTACGAGCAGTACTTC.